These T cell receptor beta chains were read from a single sample in a study of T cells in Graves' hyperthyroidism and ophthalmopathy. TCRdb reprocessed the multiplex PCR reads via MiXCR and lists one record per CDR3 protein. The data contain hundreds of thousands of distinct CDR3 sequences, approximately 40% of them singletons. The specimen sequenced was blood. The receptor source for this set is a man between 18 and 35 years old with Graves' hyperthyroidism. Both conserved end residues are part of each CDR3. The D gene is left open where the match is weak. Not every row has a clone size; where given, it reads once, few, many or a size class.

abundance	v_gene	d_gene	j_gene	CDR3aa	CDR3nt
-	TRBV5-1	-	TRBJ1-2	CASSLQYNSGPGRYGYTF	TGCGCCAGCAGCTTGCAGTATAACTCGGGACCGGGTCGCTATGGCTACACCTTC
-	TRBV7-7	-	TRBJ1-4	CASSPGGSSKTVF	TGTGCTAGCAGTCCGGGGGGAAGCTCCAAAACTGTTTTT
few	TRBV10-3	-	TRBJ2-7	CASSHGPLYEQYF	TGTGCCAGCAGTCACGGCCCGCTTTACGAGCAGTACTTC
many	TRBV29-1	-	TRBJ1-1	CSVEDPPNTEAFF	TGCAGCGTTGAAGATCCCCCGAACACTGAAGCTTTCTTT
-	TRBV29-1	TRBD2	TRBJ2-1	CSVSGGEGFGNEQFF	TGCAGCGTATCTGGGGGGGAGGGGTTCGGCAATGAGCAGTTCTTC
-	TRBV5-6	TRBD1	TRBJ1-6	CASSRGDSWPNSPLHF	TGTGCCAGCAGCCGCGGGGACAGTTGGCCCAATTCACCCCTCCACTTT
few	TRBV7-9	-	TRBJ1-1	CASSPHPGTPKNTEAFF	TGTGCCAGCAGCCCCCACCCCGGGACACCAAAGAACACTGAAGCTTTCTTT
-	TRBV2	TRBD1	TRBJ2-7	CASSGGQGTSEQYF	TGTGCCAGCAGTGGGGGACAGGGTACGAGCGAGCAGTACTTC
many	TRBV10-3	-	TRBJ1-1	CAISGPWRQKGTEAFF	TGTGCCATCAGTGGTCCCTGGCGACAAAAGGGGACTGAAGCTTTCTTT
few	TRBV10-3	-	TRBJ2-7	CASSLYDLYEQYF	TGTGCCAGCAGTCTCTACGACCTGTACGAGCAGTACTTC
few	TRBV7-9	TRBD1	TRBJ1-3	CASSLEGGLAGNTIYF	TGTGCCAGCAGCTTAGAAGGGGGCTTAGCTGGAAACACCATATATTTT
-	TRBV7-9	-	TRBJ1-2	CASSFGTATADNGYTF	TGTGCCAGCAGCTTCGGTACGGCTACCGCGGATAATGGCTACACCTTC
many	TRBV10-3	-	TRBJ1-2	CAISESPENYGYTF	TGTGCCATCAGTGAGTCGCCAGAAAACTATGGCTACACCTTC
few	TRBV19	-	TRBJ1-6	CASHRRTPSSYNSPLHF	TGTGCCAGTCACCGTCGGACCCCGAGCTCCTATAATTCACCCCTCCACTTT
many	TRBV15	-	TRBJ2-7	CATSSSELARSYEQYF	TGTGCCACCAGCAGTTCTGAACTAGCTCGGTCCTACGAGCAGTACTTC
-	TRBV20-1	TRBD1	TRBJ2-7	CSASPRGQRDYEQYF	TGCAGTGCTAGCCCCAGGGGGCAAAGAGACTACGAGCAGTACTTC
-	TRBV15	-	TRBJ1-1	CATSRDKRGKAFF	TGTGCCACCAGCAGAGACAAGCGCGGAAAAGCTTTCTTT
-	TRBV6-5	TRBD2	TRBJ2-2	CASSLGLAGGAGELFF	TGTGCCAGCAGTTTAGGACTAGCGGGCGGTGCCGGGGAGCTGTTTTTT
few	TRBV29-1	TRBD1	TRBJ2-5	CSDRTGQETQYF	TGCAGCGACAGGACAGGTCAAGAGACCCAGTACTTC
-	TRBV7-9	-	TRBJ1-3	CASSHEQGRYSGNTIYF	TGCGCCAGCAGCCACGAACAGGGTCGCTACTCTGGAAACACCATATATTTT
-	TRBV2	TRBD2	TRBJ2-7	CASTRASGRAYEQYF	TGTGCCAGCACTCGGGCTAGCGGGAGGGCCTACGAGCAGTACTTC
-	TRBV29-1	-	TRBJ1-1	CSYSGTLNTEAFF	TGCAGTTACTCCGGGACACTAAACACTGAAGCTTTCTTT
-	TRBV19	TRBD1	TRBJ1-2	CASRSGTGSPFYGYTF	TGTGCCAGTAGATCCGGGACAGGGAGCCCCTTTTATGGCTACACCTTC
few	TRBV7-7	-	TRBJ2-1	CASSLDRGNEQFF	TGTGCTAGCAGCTTAGACAGAGGCAATGAGCAGTTCTTC
-	TRBV20-1	-	TRBJ1-3	CSAFPVGNTIYF	TGCAGTGCTTTCCCGGTCGGAAACACCATATATTTT
many	TRBV19	TRBD1	TRBJ2-7	CASGDRGHPYEQYF	TGTGCCAGTGGGGACAGGGGCCACCCCTACGAGCAGTACTTC
-	TRBV5-1	-	TRBJ1-2	CASSLTGTRDGMRTF	TGCGCCAGCAGCCTTACAGGGACCCGGGACGGCATGAGAACCTTC
many	TRBV9	-	TRBJ2-5	CASSPRELETQYF	TGTGCCAGCAGCCCGAGGGAGCTGGAGACCCAGTACTTC
many	TRBV29-1	-	TRBJ1-1	CSVRADEAFF	TGCAGCGTCCGAGCTGATGAAGCTTTCTTT
-	TRBV20-1	-	TRBJ1-1	CSARATGLGNTEAFF	TGCAGTGCTAGAGCTACAGGGCTTGGGAACACTGAAGCTTTCTTT
-	TRBV12-3/TRBV12-4	-	TRBJ2-7	CASSLETSYNEQYF	TGTGCCAGCAGTTTAGAGACCTCCTACAATGAGCAGTACTTC
many	TRBV24-1	-	TRBJ1-1	CATRGLNTEAFF	TGTGCCACCCGTGGACTGAACACTGAAGCTTTCTTT
-	TRBV13	-	TRBJ1-6	CASSRQGSNSPLHF	TGTGCCAGCAGTCGTCAGGGATCTAATTCACCCCTCCACTTT
-	TRBV7-2	-	TRBJ1-2	CASSPRPALGGYTF	TGTGCCAGCAGCCCCAGACCCGCCTTAGGTGGCTACACCTTC
few	TRBV7-3	TRBD1	TRBJ1-1	CASSFTGAVAEAFF	TGTGCCAGCAGCTTTACAGGGGCTGTGGCTGAAGCTTTCTTT
few	TRBV2	TRBD1	TRBJ2-2	CASRIQGMDTGELFF	TGTGCCAGCAGGATACAGGGGATGGACACCGGGGAGCTGTTTTTT
few	TRBV7-9	TRBD2	TRBJ2-2	CASSFGLAGAGELFF	TGTGCCAGCAGCTTTGGGCTAGCGGGAGCCGGGGAGCTGTTTTTT
few	TRBV20-1	TRBD1	TRBJ2-7	CSTLTGSYEQYF	TGCAGTACTCTGACAGGGAGCTACGAGCAGTACTTC
-	TRBV29-1	TRBD2	TRBJ2-7	CSVGKREGYEQYF	TGCAGCGTTGGAAAACGGGAGGGCTACGAGCAGTACTTC
-	TRBV19	-	TRBJ2-7	CASSISAGYYEQYF	TGTGCCAGTAGTATTTCGGCAGGATACTACGAGCAGTACTTC
many	TRBV10-2	-	TRBJ1-5	CASTGWVRQPQHF	TGCGCCAGCACGGGTTGGGTAAGGCAGCCCCAGCATTTT
-	TRBV19	-	TRBJ1-4	CAGSEGTLPNEKLFF	TGTGCCGGTAGCGAAGGGACACTTCCTAATGAAAAACTGTTTTTT
many	TRBV2	-	TRBJ2-5	CASESVQETQYF	TGTGCCAGCGAGAGCGTACAAGAGACCCAGTACTTC
few	TRBV6-5	-	TRBJ1-1	CASTSTSTEAFF	TGTGCCAGCACCTCAACGAGCACTGAAGCTTTCTTT
-	TRBV4-1	-	TRBJ2-5	CASSQAGGAETQYF	TGCGCCAGCAGCCAAGCCGGAGGAGCAGAGACCCAGTACTTC
-	TRBV10-3	-	TRBJ2-5	CATSESKETQYF	TGTGCCACTAGTGAGTCTAAGGAGACCCAGTACTTC